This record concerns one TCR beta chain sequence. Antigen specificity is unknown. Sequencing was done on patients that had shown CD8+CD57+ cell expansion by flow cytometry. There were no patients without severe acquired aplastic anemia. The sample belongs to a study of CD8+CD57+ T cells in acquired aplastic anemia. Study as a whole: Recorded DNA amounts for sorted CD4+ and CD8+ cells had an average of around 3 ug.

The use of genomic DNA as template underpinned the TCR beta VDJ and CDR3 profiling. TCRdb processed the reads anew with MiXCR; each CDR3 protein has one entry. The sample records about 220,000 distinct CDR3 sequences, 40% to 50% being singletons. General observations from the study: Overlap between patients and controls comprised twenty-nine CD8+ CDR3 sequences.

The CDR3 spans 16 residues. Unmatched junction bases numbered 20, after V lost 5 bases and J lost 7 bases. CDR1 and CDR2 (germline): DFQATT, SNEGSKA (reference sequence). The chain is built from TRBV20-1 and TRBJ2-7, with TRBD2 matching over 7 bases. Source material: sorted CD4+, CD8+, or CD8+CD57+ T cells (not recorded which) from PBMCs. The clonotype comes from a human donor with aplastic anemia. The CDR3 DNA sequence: TGCAGTGCTCAGGCCCCGGGGGGATTAGCGGGTATGGAGCAGTACGTC. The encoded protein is CSAQAPGGLAGMEQYV.